This note documents a single T cell receptor beta chain sequence. Its antigen remains undetermined. This may stem from a read error, because a much larger clone lies one nucleotide away. This sample is part of a study of tumor-infiltrating lymphocytes in primary liver carcinoma (TCRdb year 2017). For the wider study: Surgical resection was performed in China between November 2015 and early 2016 on about 5 patients with histopathologically diagnosed primary liver carcinoma. Of the five patients (three men and two women, aged 30 to 69 years), four had hepatocellular carcinoma and one had combined HCC and intrahepatic cholangiocarcinoma. The five patients had tumors of stage T1-T3 N0M0, with maximum diameters ranging from 4.2 to 10 cm. Each sample produced roughly 3.65 to 7.5 million productive TCRbeta reads, and read depth showed no significant difference between tissue types. A total of 35 specimens from 5 patients went through TCRbeta repertoire sequencing, namely 25 tumor regions, 5 adjacent noncancerous liver tissues and 5 peripheral blood samples. High reproducibility was observed for the technical replicate repertoires, with mean shared-clone rates approximately 0.9 and correlation coefficients above 0.95. TCRbeta repertoire sequencing, expression microarrays and whole-exome sequencing were combined in the study across five regions of each liver tumor, with adjacent normal tissue and blood also included. Broad study findings and their caveats: Comparison of CD4+ and CD8+ T cell repertoires was precluded by the use of bulk unsorted samples. Because only the TCR beta chain was sequenced and unpaired alpha chains were not captured, true repertoire diversity is likely underestimated. Consistent with antigen-driven expansion, pairs of tumor regions showed higher repertoire overlap (mean about 35%) than either tumor-adjacent pairs (around 17%) or tumor-blood pairs (roughly 15%). The study included only five patients, and the authors note findings should be validated in a larger study. The top 250 clones made up a significantly larger repertoire fraction in tumors than in blood (p = 0.039).

A constant-region primer and ProtoScript II reverse transcriptase were used to reverse-transcribe TCRbeta-specific cDNA from roughly 0.5 ug total RNA. Construction of the TCRbeta libraries relied on three nested rounds of multiplex PCR, following a slightly modified ARM-PCR procedure. Multiplex TRBV1-TRBV30 forward primers and a Cbeta reverse primer were used in the first two PCR rounds, each of which was run for around 10 cycles. Sample barcodes and Illumina adapters were added in a final 25-cycle PCR using Deep VentR polymerase. Before sequencing, amplicons of 200-500 bp were gel-purified using a QIAquick gel extraction kit. An Illumina HiSeq 2500 was used to sequence the TCRbeta amplicons, generating 250-bp paired-end reads. The paper's data handling went like this. Quality trimming of reads was performed with Trimmomatic v0.33, and paired reads were merged with FLASH v1.2.11 so that full CDR3 sequences could be recovered. V, D and J germline segments were assigned to the rearranged TCRbeta sequences by MiGEC v1.2.1b. Clonotype statistics, along with Shannon-Wiener diversity indices, were calculated using VDJtools v1.0.0. Except for diversity analysis, only each sample's 250 most abundant clonotypes were used in subsequent analyses to reduce sampling bias. TCRdb reprocessed the public reads (quality trimming at Q25 with fastp, clone calling with MiXCR) and kept in-frame beta chains. Every CDR3 protein is listed once, alongside the most common genes and DNA of its rows. The V and J calls and clone size are TCRdb's, not the authors'. Across this sample there are under 200,000 distinct CDR3 sequences, with roughly two thirds seen only once. Together, the top ten hold 6% to 8.5% of the sample.

TRIzol reagent was used to extract blood RNA from unsorted whole blood, while the DNeasy Blood & Tissue kit provided the germline DNA. At the time of sampling, the patients were treatment-naive and had chronic HBV infection. Before surgery, 3.5 to 4 milliliters of peripheral blood were drawn into K2EDTA tubes. Per the germline V gene (reference sequence), SEHNR is the CDR1 and FQNEAQ is the CDR2. Measured from the cysteine to the phenylalanine, the CDR3 is 15 residues long. Of all the DNA, just the CDR3 is kept, 45 bases in frame from base 1. The chain is assembled from TRBV7-9 and TRBJ2-3; 14 of the junction bases match TRBD2. Sequencing was performed on peripheral blood. This receptor was taken from a woman aged 55-69 years with primary liver carcinoma and hepatitis B virus infection. The DNA sequence follows: TGTGTCAGCAGCCTGACTAGCGGGAGGGCAGATACGCAGTATTTT. Translated, it gives CVSSLTSGRADTQYF.